This record covers a single T cell receptor beta chain. The source of the sample is a study of blood T cell repertoires in COVID-19. CDR3 size: 14 residues. V was shortened by 5 bases and J by 8 bases, with 16 bases between the two germline ends. Looked up from germline, CDR1 is SNHLY and CDR2 is FYNNEI. Some clones are missing from TCRdb's copy, which holds only in-frame ones; the method was immunoSEQ multiplex PCR. The sample holds 55,000 to 90,000 clones, 70% to 90% seen once. The receptor comes from a human donor in a cohort sampled during active COVID-19. The chain carries TRBV2 and TRBJ2-1; D may be TRBD2 (6 bases). The sequencing input was peripheral blood. CDR3 loop: CASSRETRSDEQFF. In DNA form, the CDR3 reads TGTGCCAGCAGTCGAGAGACTAGGTCCGATGAGCAGTTCTTC.